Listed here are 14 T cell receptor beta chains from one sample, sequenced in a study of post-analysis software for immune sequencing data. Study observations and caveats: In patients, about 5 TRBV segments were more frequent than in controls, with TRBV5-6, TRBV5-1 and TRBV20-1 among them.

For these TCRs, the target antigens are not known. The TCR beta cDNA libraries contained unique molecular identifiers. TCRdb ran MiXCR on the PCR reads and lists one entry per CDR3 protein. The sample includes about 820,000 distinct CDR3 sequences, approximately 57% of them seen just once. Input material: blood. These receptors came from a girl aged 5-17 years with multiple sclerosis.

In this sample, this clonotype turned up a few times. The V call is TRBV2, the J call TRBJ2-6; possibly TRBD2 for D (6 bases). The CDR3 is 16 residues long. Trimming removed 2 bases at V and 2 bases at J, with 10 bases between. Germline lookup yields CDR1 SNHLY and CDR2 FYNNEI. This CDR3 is CASSESPGAGANVLTF. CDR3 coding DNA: TGTGCCAGCAGTGAAAGTCCGGGGGCTGGGGCCAACGTCCTGACTTTC.

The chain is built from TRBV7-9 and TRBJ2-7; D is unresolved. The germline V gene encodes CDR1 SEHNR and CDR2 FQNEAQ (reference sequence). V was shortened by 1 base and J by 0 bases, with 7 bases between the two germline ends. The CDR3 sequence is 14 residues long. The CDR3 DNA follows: TGTGCCAGCAGCTTAGACCAATCCTCCTACGAGCAGTACTTC. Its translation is CASSLDQSSYEQYF.

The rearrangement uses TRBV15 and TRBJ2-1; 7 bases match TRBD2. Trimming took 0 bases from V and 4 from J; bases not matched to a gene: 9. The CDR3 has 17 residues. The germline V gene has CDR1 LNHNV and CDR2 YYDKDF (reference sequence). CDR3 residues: CATSREGGLAAYNEQFF. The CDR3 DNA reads TGTGCCACCAGCAGAGAGGGTGGTCTAGCGGCATACAATGAGCAGTTCTTC.

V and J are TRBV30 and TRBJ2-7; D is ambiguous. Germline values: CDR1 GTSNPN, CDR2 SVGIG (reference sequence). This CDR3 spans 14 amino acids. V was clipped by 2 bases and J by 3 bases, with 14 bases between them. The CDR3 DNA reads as TGTGCCTGGAGTACGGATAGTGAGAACTACGAGCAGTACTTC. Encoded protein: CAWSTDSENYEQYF.

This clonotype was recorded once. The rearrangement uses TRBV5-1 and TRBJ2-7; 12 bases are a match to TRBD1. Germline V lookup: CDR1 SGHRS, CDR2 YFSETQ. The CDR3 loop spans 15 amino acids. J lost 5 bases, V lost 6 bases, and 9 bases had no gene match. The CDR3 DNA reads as TGCGCCAGCAACACCTGGGGACAGGGGGCGAACGAGCAGTACTTC. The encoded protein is CASNTWGQGANEQYF.

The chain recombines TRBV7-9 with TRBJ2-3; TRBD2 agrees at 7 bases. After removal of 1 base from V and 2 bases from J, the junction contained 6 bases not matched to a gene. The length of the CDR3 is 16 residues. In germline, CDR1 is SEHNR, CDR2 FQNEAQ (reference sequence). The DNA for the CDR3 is TGTGCCAGCAGCTTAGGCCTAGCGGACCACACAGATACGCAGTATTTT. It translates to CASSLGLADHTDTQYF.

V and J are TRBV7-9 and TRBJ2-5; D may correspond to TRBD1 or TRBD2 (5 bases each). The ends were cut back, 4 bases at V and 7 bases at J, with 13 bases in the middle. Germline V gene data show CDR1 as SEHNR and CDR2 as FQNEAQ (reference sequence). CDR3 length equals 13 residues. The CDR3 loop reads CASSSDGGGTQYF. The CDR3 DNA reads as TGTGCCAGCAGCTCGGACGGTGGGGGGACCCAGTACTTC.

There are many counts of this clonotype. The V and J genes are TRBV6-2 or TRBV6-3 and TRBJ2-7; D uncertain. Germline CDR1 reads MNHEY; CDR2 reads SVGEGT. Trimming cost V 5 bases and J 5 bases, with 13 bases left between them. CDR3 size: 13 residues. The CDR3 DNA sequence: TGTGCCAGCAGTGGAAGGGAAGTCGACGAGCAGTACTTC. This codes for CASSGREVDEQYF.

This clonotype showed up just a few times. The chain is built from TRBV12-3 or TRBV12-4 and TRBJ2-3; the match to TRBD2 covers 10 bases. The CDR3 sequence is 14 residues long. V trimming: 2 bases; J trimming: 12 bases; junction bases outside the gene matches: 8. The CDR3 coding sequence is TGTGCCAGCAGTTTAACTAGCGGGGATGCAACTCAGTATTTT. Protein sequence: CASSLTSGDATQYF.

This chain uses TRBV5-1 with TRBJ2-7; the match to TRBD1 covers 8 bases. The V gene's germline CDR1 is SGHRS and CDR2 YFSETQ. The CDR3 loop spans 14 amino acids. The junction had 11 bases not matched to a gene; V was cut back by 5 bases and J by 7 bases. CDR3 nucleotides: TGCGCCAGCAGTACAGGGGGTACCTCCCGAGAGCAGTACTTC. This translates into CASSTGGTSREQYF.

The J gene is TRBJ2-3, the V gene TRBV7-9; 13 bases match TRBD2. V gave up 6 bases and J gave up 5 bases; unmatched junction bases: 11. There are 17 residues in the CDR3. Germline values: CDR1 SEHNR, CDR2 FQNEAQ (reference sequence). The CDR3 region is CASSHRRTSGSGDTQYF. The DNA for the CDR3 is TGTGCCAGCAGTCACAGGCGGACTAGCGGGAGTGGAGATACGCAGTATTTT.

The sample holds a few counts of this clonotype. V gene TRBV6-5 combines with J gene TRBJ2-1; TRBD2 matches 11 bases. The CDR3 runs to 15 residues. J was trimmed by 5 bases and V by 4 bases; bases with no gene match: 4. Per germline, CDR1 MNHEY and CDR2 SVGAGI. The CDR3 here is CASSLIAGGDNEQFF. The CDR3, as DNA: TGTGCCAGCAGTTTAATAGCGGGAGGGGACAATGAGCAGTTCTTC.

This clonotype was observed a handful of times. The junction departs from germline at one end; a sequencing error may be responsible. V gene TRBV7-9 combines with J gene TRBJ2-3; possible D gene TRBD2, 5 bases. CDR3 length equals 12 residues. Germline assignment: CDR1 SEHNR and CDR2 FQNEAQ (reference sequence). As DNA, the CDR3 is TGTACCAGCAGTGCGACGGGGGATACGCAGTATTTT. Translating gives CTSSATGDTQYF.

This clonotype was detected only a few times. The CDR3 sequence is CSVRAGGAYGTQYF. For the CDR3, the DNA is TGCAGCGTTCGGGCAGGGGGCGCCTATGGTACGCAGTATTTT. The V and J genes are TRBV29-1 and TRBJ2-3; 8 bases are shared with TRBD1. Losses at the gene ends were 5 bases for V and 8 bases for J; bases not matched to a gene: 12. The CDR3 has 14 amino acids. Germline V gives CDR1 SQVTM, CDR2 ANQGSEA.